Listed here is a single T cell receptor (beta chain). The antigen is undetermined. This entry belongs to a study of cytomegalovirus exposure and HLA in healthy donors. Study details: Genotyping showed roughly 76% of hundreds of donors falling in the Caucasian-associated ancestry cluster.

From germline, CDR1 is SGHRS and CDR2 YFSETQ. V lost 3 bases and J lost 2, with 12 bases in between. This CDR3 is built from 14 residues. Study-wide results and caveats: Productive status was seen about 90% or about 30% of the time for most TCR beta V segments in an earlier analysis. An analysis that was carried out later associated 16,951 TCR beta sequences with HLA alleles at 0.05 false discovery rate. CMV antigen specificity of a few CMV-associated chains was confirmed in vitro.

PCR amplification relied on 60 Vbeta primers (plus 13 Jbeta primers). Assay: immunoSEQ multiplex PCR; the TCRdb copy retains only in-frame clones and omits some. Altogether some 150,000 clones are present, around 80% being singletons, with the ten largest covering about 3.4%. This chain links TRBV5-1 with TRBJ2-7, with D possibly matching TRBD2 (6 bases). The clonotype comes from a man between 18 and 29 years old in good health and CMV-seropositive. Sequencing was carried out using PBMCs. The CDR3 region is CASSSGRLPYEQYF. The CDR3 region has the DNA TGCGCCAGCAGCTCCGGGAGACTCCCCTACGAGCAGTACTTC.